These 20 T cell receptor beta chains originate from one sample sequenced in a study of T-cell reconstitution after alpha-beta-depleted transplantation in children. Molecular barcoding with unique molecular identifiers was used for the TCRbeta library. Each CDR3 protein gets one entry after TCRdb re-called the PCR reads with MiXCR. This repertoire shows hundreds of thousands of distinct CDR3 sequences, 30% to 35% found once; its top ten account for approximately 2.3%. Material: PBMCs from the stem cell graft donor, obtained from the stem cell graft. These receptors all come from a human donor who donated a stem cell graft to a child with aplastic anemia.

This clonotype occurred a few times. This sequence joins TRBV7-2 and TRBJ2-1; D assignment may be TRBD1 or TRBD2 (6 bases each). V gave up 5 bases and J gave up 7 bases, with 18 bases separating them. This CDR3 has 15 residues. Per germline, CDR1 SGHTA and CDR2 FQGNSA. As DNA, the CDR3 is TGTGCCAGCAGCCCTCCCCCGAGGGGGAGGAATGAGCAGTTCTTC. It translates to CASSPPPRGRNEQFF.

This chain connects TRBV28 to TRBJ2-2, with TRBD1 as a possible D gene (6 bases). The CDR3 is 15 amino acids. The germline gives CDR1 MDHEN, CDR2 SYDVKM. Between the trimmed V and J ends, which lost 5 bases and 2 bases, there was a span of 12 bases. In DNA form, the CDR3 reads TGTGCCAGCAGTAACAGGGCTTTAAACACCGGGGAGCTGTTTTTT. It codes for CASSNRALNTGELFF.

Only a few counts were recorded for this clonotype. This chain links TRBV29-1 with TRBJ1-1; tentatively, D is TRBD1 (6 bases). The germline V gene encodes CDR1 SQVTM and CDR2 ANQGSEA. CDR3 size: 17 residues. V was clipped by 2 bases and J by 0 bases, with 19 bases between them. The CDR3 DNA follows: TGCAGCGTTGAATTGGCTTGGCAGGGGAAAATGAACACTGAAGCTTTCTTT. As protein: CSVELAWQGKMNTEAFF.

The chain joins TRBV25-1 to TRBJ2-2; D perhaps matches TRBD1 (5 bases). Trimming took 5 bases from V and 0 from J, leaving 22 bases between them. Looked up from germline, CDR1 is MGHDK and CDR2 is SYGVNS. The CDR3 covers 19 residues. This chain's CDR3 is CASSQELGQGAPNTGELFF. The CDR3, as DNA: TGTGCCAGCAGTCAAGAATTGGGGCAGGGTGCCCCGAACACCGGGGAGCTGTTTTTT.

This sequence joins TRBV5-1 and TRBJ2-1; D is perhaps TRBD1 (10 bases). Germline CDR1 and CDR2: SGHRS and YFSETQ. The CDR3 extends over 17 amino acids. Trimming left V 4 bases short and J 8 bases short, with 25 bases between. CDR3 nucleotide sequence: TGCGCCAGCAGCCCACTTAGGGCTAGCGGGACAGGGGATGAGCAGTTCTTC. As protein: CASSPLRASGTGDEQFF.

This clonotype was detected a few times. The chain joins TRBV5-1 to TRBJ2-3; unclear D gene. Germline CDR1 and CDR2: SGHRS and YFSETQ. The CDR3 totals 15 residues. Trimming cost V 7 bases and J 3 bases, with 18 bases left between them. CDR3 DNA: TGCGCCAGCTGGCCCGGGCGGCCCGGAACAGATACGCAGTATTTT. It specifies CASWPGRPGTDTQYF.

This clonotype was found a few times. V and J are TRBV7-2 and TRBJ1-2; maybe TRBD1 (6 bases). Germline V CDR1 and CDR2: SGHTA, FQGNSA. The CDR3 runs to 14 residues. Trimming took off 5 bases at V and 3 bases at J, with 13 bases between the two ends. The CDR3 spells CASSPQGYDYGYTF. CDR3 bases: TGTGCCAGCAGCCCTCAGGGGTATGACTATGGCTACACCTTC.

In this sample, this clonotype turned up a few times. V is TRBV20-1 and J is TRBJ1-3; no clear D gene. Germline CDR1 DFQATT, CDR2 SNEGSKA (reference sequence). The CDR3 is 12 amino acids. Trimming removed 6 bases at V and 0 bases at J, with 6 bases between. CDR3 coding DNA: TGCAGTGCCCAACCCTCTGGAAACACCATATATTTT. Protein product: CSAQPSGNTIYF.

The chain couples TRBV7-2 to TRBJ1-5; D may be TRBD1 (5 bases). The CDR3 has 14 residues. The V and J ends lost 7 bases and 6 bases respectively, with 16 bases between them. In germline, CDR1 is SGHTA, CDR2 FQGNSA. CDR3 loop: CASILGAGVQPQHF. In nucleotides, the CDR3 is TGTGCCAGCATCCTTGGGGCCGGGGTTCAGCCCCAGCATTTT.

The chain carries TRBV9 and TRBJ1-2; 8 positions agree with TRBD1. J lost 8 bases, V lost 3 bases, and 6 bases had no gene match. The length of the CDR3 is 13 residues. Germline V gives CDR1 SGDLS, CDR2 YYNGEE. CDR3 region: CASSAGQGEGYTF. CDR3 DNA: TGTGCCAGCAGCGCAGGACAGGGAGAAGGCTACACCTTC.

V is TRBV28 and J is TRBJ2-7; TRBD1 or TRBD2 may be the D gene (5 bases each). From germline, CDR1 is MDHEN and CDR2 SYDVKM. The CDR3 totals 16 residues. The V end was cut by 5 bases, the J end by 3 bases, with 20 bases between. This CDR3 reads CASSLRSGTLRYEQYF. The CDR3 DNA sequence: TGTGCCAGCAGTCTAAGATCCGGGACCCTTCGCTACGAGCAGTACTTC.

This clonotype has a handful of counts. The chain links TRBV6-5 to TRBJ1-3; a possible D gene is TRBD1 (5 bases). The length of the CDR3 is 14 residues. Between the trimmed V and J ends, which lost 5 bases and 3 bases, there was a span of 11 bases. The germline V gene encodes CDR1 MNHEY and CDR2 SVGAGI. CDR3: CASSIRDGGNTIYF. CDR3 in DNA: TGTGCCAGCAGTATCCGGGACGGTGGAAACACCATATATTTT.

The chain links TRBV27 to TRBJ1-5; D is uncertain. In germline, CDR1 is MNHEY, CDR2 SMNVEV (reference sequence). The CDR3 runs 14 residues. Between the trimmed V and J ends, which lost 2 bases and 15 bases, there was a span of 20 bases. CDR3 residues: CASSLTAVGRLRHF. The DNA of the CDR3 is TGTGCCAGCAGTTTAACGGCGGTAGGGAGGCTGCGGCATTTT.

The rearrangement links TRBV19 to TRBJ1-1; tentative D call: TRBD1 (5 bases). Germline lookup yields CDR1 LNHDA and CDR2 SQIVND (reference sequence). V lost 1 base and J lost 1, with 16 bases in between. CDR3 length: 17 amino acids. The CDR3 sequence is CASSIGIQAGQNTEAFF. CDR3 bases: TGTGCCAGTAGTATAGGTATCCAGGCGGGGCAGAACACTGAAGCTTTCTTT.

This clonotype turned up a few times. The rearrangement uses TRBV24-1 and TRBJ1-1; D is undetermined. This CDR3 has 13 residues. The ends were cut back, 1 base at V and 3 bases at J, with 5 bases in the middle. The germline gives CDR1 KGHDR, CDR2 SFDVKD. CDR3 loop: CATSDFGDTEAFF. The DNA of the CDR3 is TGTGCCACCAGTGATTTTGGGGACACTGAAGCTTTCTTT.

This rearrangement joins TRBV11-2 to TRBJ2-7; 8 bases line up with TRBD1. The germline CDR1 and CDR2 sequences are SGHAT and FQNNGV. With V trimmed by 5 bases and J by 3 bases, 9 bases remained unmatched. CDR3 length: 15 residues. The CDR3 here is CASSPGQVTLYEQYF. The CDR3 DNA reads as TGTGCCAGCAGCCCGGGACAGGTAACACTCTACGAGCAGTACTTC.

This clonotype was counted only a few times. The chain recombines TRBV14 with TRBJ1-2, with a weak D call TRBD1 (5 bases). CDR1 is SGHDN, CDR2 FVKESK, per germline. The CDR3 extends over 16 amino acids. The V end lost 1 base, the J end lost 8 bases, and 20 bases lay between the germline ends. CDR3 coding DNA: TGTGCCAGCAGCCAAGCCCCTCGGAAGGGTGGGGACGGCTACACCTTC. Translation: CASSQAPRKGGDGYTF.

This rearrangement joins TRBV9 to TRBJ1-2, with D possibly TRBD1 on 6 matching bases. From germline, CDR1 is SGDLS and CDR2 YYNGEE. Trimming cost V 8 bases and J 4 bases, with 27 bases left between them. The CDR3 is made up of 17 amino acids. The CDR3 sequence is CASNSPLSGEKGYGYTF. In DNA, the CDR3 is TGTGCCAGTAACTCCCCGCTATCAGGGGAAAAGGGCTATGGCTACACCTTC.

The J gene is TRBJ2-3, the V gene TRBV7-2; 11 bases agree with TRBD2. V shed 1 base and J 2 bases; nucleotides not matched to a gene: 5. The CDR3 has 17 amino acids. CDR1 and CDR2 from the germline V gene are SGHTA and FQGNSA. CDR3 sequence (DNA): TGTGCCAGCAGCTTAGTCGGGACTAGCGGCGCCACAGATACGCAGTATTTT. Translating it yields CASSLVGTSGATDTQYF.

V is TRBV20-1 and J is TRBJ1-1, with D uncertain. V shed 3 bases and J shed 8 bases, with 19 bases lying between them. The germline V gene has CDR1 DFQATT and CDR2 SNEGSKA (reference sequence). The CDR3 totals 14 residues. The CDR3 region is CSASWAGFLAEAFF. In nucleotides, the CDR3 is TGCAGTGCTAGCTGGGCAGGATTCCTTGCGGAAGCTTTCTTT.